One T cell receptor (beta chain) is described in this entry. CDR1 ENHRY and CDR2 SYGVKD come from the germline V gene. V was pared by 4 bases and J by 2 bases, with 12 bases between. The CDR3 totals 14 residues. Individuals drawn from around 25 US areas were about 18 to 95 years old. Two negative PCRs, clearance, or symptom resolution had been documented for recovered Cohort 3 donors. The data were obtained in a study of blood T cell repertoires in COVID-19. Study context: In each case, the material was cDNA or gDNA derived from T cells, B-cell-depleted T cells, or PBMCs.

Libraries were prepared by immunoSEQ multiplex PCR; TCRdb keeps only in-frame clonotypes and omits some of them. The sample yields some 490,000 clones, 75% to 90% seen once. The sequencing input was PBMCs or T cells enriched from blood (not recorded which). V usage is TRBV10-3 and J usage is TRBJ2-7, with a possible D match to TRBD1 (6 bases). The sequence came from a woman in her fifties or sixties who had recovered from COVID-19. The DNA for the CDR3 is TGTGCCATCAGTGGATACCGGGACACCTACGAGCAGTACTTC. This sequence encodes CAISGYRDTYEQYF.